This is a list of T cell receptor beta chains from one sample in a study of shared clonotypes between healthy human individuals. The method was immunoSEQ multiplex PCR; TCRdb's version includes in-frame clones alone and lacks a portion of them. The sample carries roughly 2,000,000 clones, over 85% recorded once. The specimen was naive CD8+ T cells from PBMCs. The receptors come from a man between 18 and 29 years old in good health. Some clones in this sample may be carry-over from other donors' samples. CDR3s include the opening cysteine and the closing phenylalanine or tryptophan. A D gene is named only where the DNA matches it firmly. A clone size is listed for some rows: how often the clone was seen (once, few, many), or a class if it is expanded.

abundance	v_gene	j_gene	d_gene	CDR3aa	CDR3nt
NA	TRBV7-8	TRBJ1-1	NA	CASSLGLWRDRTEAFF	TGTGCCAGCAGCTTAGGGCTGTGGAGGGACCGGACTGAAGCTTTCTTT
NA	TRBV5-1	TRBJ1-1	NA	CASSLLNTEAFF	TGCGCCAGCAGCCTTCTTAACACTGAAGCTTTCTTT
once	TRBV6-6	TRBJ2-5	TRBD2	CASSWTSAGTPQYF	TGTGCCAGCAGTTGGACTAGCGCAGGAACGCCCCAGTACTTC
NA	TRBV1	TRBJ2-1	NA	CTSSLGPFPYNEQFF	TGCACCAGCAGCCTCGGCCCGTTCCCCTACAATGAGCAGTTCTTC
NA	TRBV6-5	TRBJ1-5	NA	CASSYNSNQPQHF	TGTGCCAGCAGTTACAATAGCAATCAGCCCCAGCATTTT
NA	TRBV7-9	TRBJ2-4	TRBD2	CASSSTSGRAANIQYF	TGTGCCAGCAGCTCTACTAGCGGGAGGGCCGCGAACATTCAGTACTTC
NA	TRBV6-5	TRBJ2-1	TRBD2	CASSYRGGDYNEQFF	TGTGCCAGCAGTTACAGGGGAGGGGACTACAATGAGCAGTTCTTC
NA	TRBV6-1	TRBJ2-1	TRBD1	CASSELLRDRDRNQFF	TGTGCCAGCAGTGAACTCCTCCGGGACAGGGATCGGAACCAGTTCTTC
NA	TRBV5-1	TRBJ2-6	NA	CASSLEQPGANVLTF	TGCGCCAGCAGCTTGGAACAGCCCGGGGCCAACGTCCTGACTTTC
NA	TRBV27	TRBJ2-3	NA	CASSGVLGPTDTQYF	TGTGCCAGCAGTGGGGTGCTGGGTCCCACAGATACGCAGTATTTT
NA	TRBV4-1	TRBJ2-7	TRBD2	CASSQDLLREESYEQYF	TGCGCCAGCAGCCAAGATCTTCTCCGGGAGGAATCCTACGAGCAGTACTTC
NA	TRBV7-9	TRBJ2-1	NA	CASSRDSPNEQFF	TGTGCCAGCAGCCGAGACTCCCCAAATGAGCAGTTCTTC
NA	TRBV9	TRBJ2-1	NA	CASSSPSSGSYNEQFF	TGTGCCAGCAGCTCACCTAGCTCGGGCTCCTACAATGAGCAGTTCTTC
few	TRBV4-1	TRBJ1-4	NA	CASSQVGENEKLFF	TGCGCCAGCAGCCAAGTAGGAGAGAATGAAAAACTGTTTTTT
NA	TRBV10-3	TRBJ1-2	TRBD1	CAIKGGAGTGNGYTF	TGTGCCATCAAGGGAGGTGCCGGGACAGGGAATGGCTACACCTTC
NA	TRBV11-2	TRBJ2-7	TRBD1	CASSPDRGSHEQYF	TGTGCCAGCAGCCCGGACAGGGGGTCTCACGAGCAGTACTTC
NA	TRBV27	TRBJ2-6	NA	CASSIPSSGANVLTF	TGTGCCAGCAGTATCCCCTCCTCTGGGGCCAACGTCCTGACTTTC
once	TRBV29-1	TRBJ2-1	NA	CSVEGLRTYPSSYNEQFF	TGCAGCGTTGAAGGTTTACGGACCTATCCAAGCTCCTACAATGAGCAGTTCTTC
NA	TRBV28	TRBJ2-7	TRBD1	CASSFGGQSYEQYF	TGTGCCAGCAGTTTTGGGGGACAGTCCTACGAGCAGTACTTC
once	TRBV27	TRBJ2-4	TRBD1	CASTPTGTGAIGNIQYF	TGTGCCAGCACCCCGACCGGGACAGGGGCGATTGGGAACATTCAGTACTTC
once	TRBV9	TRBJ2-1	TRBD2	CASSVDKTGTSYEQFF	TGTGCCAGCAGCGTAGATAAGACCGGGACTAGCTATGAGCAGTTCTTC
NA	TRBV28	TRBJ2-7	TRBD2	CASSPTSGRPRSYEQYF	TGTGCCAGCAGTCCGACTAGCGGGAGGCCTAGATCCTACGAGCAGTACTTC
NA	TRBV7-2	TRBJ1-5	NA	CASSLGLVPGRPQHF	TGTGCCAGCAGCTTAGGGTTGGTGCCGGGGCGGCCCCAGCATTTT
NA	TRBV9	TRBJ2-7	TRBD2	CASSAKGLAGGVGEQYF	TGTGCCAGCAGCGCAAAAGGACTAGCGGGAGGCGTGGGTGAGCAGTACTTC
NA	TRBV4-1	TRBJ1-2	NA	CASSQGAELHYGYTF	TGCGCCAGCAGCCAAGGGGCAGAGCTCCACTATGGCTACACCTTC
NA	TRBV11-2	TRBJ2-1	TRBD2	CASSPPPASGYYNEQFF	TGTGCCAGCAGCCCACCCCCGGCTAGCGGTTATTACAATGAGCAGTTCTTC
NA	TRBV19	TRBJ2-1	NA	CASSTVAAHSFYNEQFF	TGTGCCAGTAGCACGGTAGCGGCCCATTCCTTCTACAATGAGCAGTTCTTC
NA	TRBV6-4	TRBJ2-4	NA	CASSTFRAGWTIQYF	TGTGCCAGCAGCACCTTCCGGGCAGGGTGGACCATTCAGTACTTC
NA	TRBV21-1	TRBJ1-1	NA	CASSKNALNTEAFF	TGTGCCAGCAGCAAAAATGCCCTGAACACTGAAGCTTTCTTT
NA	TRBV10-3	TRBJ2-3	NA	CAISESRFTGTDTQYF	TGTGCCATCAGTGAGTCGCGGTTCACCGGCACAGATACGCAGTATTTT
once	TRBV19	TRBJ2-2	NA	CASSIFWDANTGELFF	TGTGCCAGTAGTATCTTTTGGGACGCGAACACCGGGGAGCTGTTTTTT
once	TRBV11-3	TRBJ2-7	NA	CASSWGRGYEQYF	TGTGCCAGCAGCTGGGGTAGGGGCTACGAGCAGTACTTC
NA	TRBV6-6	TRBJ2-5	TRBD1	CASINRDSQETQYF	TGTGCCAGCATTAACCGGGACAGTCAAGAGACCCAGTACTTC
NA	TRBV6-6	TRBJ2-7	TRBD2	CASSSRDRGGYEQYF	TGTGCCAGCAGCTCACGGGACCGCGGGGGATACGAGCAGTACTTC
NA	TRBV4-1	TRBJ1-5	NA	CASSQDGGGQPQHF	TGCGCCAGCAGCCAAGATGGGGGGGGTCAGCCCCAGCATTTT
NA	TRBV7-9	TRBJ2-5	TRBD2	CASSLIWASGIGETQYF	TGTGCCAGCAGCTTAATCTGGGCTAGCGGGATAGGAGAGACCCAGTACTTC
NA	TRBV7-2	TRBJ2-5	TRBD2	CASSPQAGVETQYF	TGTGCCAGCAGCCCCCAGGCGGGAGTCGAGACCCAGTACTTC
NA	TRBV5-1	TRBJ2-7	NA	CASSQTVSYEQYF	TGCGCCAGCAGCCAGACAGTGTCCTACGAGCAGTACTTC
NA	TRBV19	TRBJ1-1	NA	CASSIVPGLRSEAFF	TGTGCCAGTAGTATAGTTCCGGGGTTAAGGTCTGAAGCTTTCTTT
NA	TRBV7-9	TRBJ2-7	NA	CASSLADPHSYEQYF	TGTGCCAGCAGCTTAGCAGACCCACACTCCTACGAGCAGTACTTC
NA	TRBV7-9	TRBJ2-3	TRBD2	CASSLAPSGSTDTQYF	TGTGCCAGCAGCTTAGCCCCTAGCGGAAGCACAGATACGCAGTATTTT
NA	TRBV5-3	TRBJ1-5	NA	CARSLEGYRNQPQHF	TGTGCCAGAAGCTTGGAGGGTTATCGCAATCAGCCCCAGCATTTT
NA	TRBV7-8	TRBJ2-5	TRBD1	CASTSTGVEETQYF	TGTGCCAGCACCTCGACAGGGGTAGAAGAGACCCAGTACTTC
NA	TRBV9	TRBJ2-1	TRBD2	CASSVGGRASEQFF	TGTGCCAGCAGCGTAGGCGGGAGGGCCAGTGAGCAGTTCTTC
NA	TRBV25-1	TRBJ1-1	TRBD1	CASSLRGAMNTEAFF	TGTGCCAGCAGCCTCAGGGGGGCCATGAACACTGAAGCTTTCTTT
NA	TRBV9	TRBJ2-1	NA	CASSAPSRGSEYNEQFF	TGTGCCAGCAGCGCCCCCTCCCGGGGGTCGGAGTACAATGAGCAGTTCTTC
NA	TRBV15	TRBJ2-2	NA	CATRLNTGELFF	TGTGCCACAAGGCTGAACACCGGGGAGCTGTTTTTT
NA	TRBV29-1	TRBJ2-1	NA	CSVDYEQFF	TGCAGCGTTGACTACGAGCAGTTCTTC
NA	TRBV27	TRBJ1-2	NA	CASSSENYGYTF	TGTGCCAGCAGTTCCGAAAACTATGGCTACACCTTC
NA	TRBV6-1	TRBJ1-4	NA	CASSEASTNEKLFF	TGTGCCAGCAGTGAAGCTTCAACTAATGAAAAACTGTTTTTT
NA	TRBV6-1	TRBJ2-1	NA	CASSELLASSYNEQFF	TGTGCCAGCAGTGAATTACTAGCCTCTTCCTACAATGAGCAGTTCTTC
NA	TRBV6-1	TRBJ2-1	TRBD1	CASSEDGTGGSYNEQFF	TGTGCCAGCAGTGAAGACGGGACAGGGGGGTCCTACAATGAGCAGTTCTTC